This TCR beta chain was documented in a study of identical twins. The germline V gene has CDR1 SEHNR and CDR2 FQNEAQ (reference sequence). V was cut by 1 base and J by 1 base, with 22 bases left in between. The CDR3 is 19 amino acids. Study conclusions and caveats: An excess of low generation probability was shown by twin-shared out-of-frame alpha sequences.

One entry per CDR3 protein results from TCRdb running MiXCR on the 5' RACE reads. This table has around 18,000 distinct CDR3 sequences, roughly 70% appearing once. This clonotype was found once. Its antigen is still unknown. The donor group consisted entirely of healthy Caucasians. Sequencing input: memory (CD45RO+) T cells sorted from blood. The TCR was taken from a young woman in good health. This table probably holds off-target reads from a library built for another chain. The chain has TRBV7-9 and TRBJ2-5; D is perhaps TRBD1 (7 bases). CDR3 in amino acids: CASSLEDYGPGGIQETQYF. CDR3 coding DNA: TGTGCCAGCAGCTTAGAAGACTATGGGCCAGGGGGGATCCAAGAGACCCAGTACTTC.